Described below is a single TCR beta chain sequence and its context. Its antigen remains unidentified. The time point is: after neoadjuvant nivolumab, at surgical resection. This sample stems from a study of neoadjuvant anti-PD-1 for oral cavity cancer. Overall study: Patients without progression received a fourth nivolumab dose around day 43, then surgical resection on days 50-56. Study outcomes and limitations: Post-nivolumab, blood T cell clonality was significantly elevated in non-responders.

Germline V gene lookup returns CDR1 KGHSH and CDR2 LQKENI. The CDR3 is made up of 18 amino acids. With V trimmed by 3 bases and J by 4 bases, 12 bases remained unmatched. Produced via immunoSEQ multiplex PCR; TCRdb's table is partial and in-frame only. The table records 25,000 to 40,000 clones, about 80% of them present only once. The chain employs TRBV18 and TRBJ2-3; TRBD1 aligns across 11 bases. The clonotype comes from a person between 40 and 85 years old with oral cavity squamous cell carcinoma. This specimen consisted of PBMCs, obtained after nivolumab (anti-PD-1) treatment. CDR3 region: CASSPVSPGTGGSDTQYF. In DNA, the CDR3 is TGTGCCAGCTCACCCGTTTCTCCAGGGACAGGGGGTTCAGATACGCAGTATTTT.